Shown below are 24 T cell receptor beta chains from a single sample sequenced in a study of Ad26.COV2.S vaccination and SARS-CoV-2 variants. The treatment denotes: some 20 received Ad26.COV2.S at low or high dose, single or two shots; about five received placebo; per-sample allocation not given. Day 63 after the first vaccine or placebo injection was the time point for sampling. Sequencing used immunoSEQ multiplex PCR; TCRdb keeps in-frame clones, though not all of them. This table holds some 480,000 clones, roughly nine tenths found once. The input for sequencing was peripheral blood, taken in a trial of Ad26.COV2.S vaccine versus placebo. The receptor set was obtained from a person between 18 and 65 years old who received the Ad26.COV2.S COVID-19 vaccine or a placebo.

Remarks on this clone: This sample includes further DNA sequences coding for the same CDR3. The chain has TRBV6-6 and TRBJ2-5, with 12 bases fitting TRBD2. V gave up 6 bases and J gave up 3 bases; unmatched junction bases: 2. Germline V lookup: CDR1 MNHNY, CDR2 SVGAGI (reference sequence). The CDR3 covers 14 residues. The CDR3 bases are TGTGCCAGCAGCCGGACTAGCGGGAAAGAGACCCAGTACTTC. It encodes CASSRTSGKETQYF.

This clone has a single count. Other DNA sequences within the sample encode an identical CDR3. The genes are TRBV15 and TRBJ1-5, with 7 bases fitting TRBD1. CDR1 is LNHNV and CDR2 is YYDKDF in the germline V gene (reference sequence). V shed 0 bases, J shed 3 bases, and the junction held 2 bases outside the gene matches. There are 15 residues in the CDR3. CDR3 region: CATSREQGNNQPQHF. In DNA, the CDR3 is TGTGCCACCAGCAGAGAACAGGGGAACAATCAGCCCCAGCATTTT. The whole variable domain, remainder taken from reference TRBV15 and TRBJ1-5, is DAMVIQNPRYQVTQFGKPVTLSCSQTLNHNVMYWYQQKSSQAPKLLFHYYDKDFNNEADTPDNFQSRRPNTSFCFLDIRSPGLGDTAMYLCATSREQGNNQPQHFGDGTRLSIL.

The chain uses TRBV27 and TRBJ2-5, with 15 bases matching TRBD2. CDR1 is MNHEY and CDR2 is SMNVEV in the germline V gene (reference sequence). V lost 8 bases to trimming and J lost 5 bases; unmatched junction nucleotides: 21. The CDR3 contains 20 residues. CDR3 sequence: CASWIPGLAGGAWGRETQYF. As DNA, the CDR3 is TGTGCCAGCTGGATTCCCGGACTAGCGGGAGGGGCCTGGGGTCGGGAGACCCAGTACTTC.

The gene calls are TRBV27 and TRBJ2-1, with 9 bases that match TRBD2. The CDR3 is 15 amino acids. V lost 6 bases and J lost 7; bases outside the gene matches: 10. Germline V CDR1 and CDR2: MNHEY, SMNVEV (reference sequence). CDR3 DNA: TGTGCCAGCAGGGGGAGCGGGAGGTGGGGAAATGAGCAGTTCTTC. Translated: CASRGSGRWGNEQFF.

The V gene is TRBV28, the J gene TRBJ1-4, with 7 bases that match TRBD1. The trim removed 6 bases at V and 4 bases at J, leaving 5 bases unmatched. The CDR3 runs to 14 residues. Germline CDR1 reads MDHEN; CDR2 reads SYDVKM. The CDR3 coding sequence is TGTGCCAGCAGGAAGACAGGGATTAATGAAAAACTGTTTTTT. Residues: CASRKTGINEKLFF.

The sample holds a few counts of this clone. The chain has TRBV30 and TRBJ2-2; D uncertain. The CDR3 consists of 12 residues. Between the trimmed V and J ends, which lost 0 bases and 7 bases, there was a span of 6 bases. Germline V gives CDR1 GTSNPN, CDR2 SVGIG (reference sequence). In DNA form, the CDR3 reads TGTGCCTGGAGTGTAGGTGTCGGGGAGCTGTTTTTT. This translates into CAWSVGVGELFF.

This sequence joins TRBV2 and TRBJ1-3; unclear D gene. Deletions cut 2 bases from V and 7 bases from J, with 6 bases between. Germline V gene sequence: CDR1 SNHLY, CDR2 FYNNEI. The CDR3 covers 12 residues. CDR3 sequence reads: CASSEFLNTIYF. CDR3 DNA: TGTGCCAGCAGTGAATTTCTGAACACCATATATTTT.

CDR3 loop: CASSSRGSQHF. The CDR3 nucleotides read TGTGCCAGCAGTTCCCGGGGGTCCCAGCATTTT. The chain combines TRBV6-2 or TRBV6-3 with TRBJ1-5; tentative D call: TRBD1 (5 bases). The CDR3 spans 11 residues. Germline lookup yields CDR1 MNHEY and CDR2 SVGEGT. The germline V and J ends were trimmed by 4 bases and 11 bases, with 9 bases remaining between them.

This clone has just one count. The V gene is TRBV24-1, the J gene TRBJ1-5, with D uncertain. The CDR3 spans 15 residues. Germline V gives CDR1 KGHDR, CDR2 SFDVKD. V dropped 3 bases and J dropped 3 bases, with 11 bases sitting between them. CDR3: CATSDGNWNNQPQHF. The CDR3 DNA follows: TGTGCCACCAGTGATGGGAATTGGAACAATCAGCCCCAGCATTTT.

V usage is TRBV13 and J usage is TRBJ2-1; 9 bases line up with TRBD2. V lost 1 base to trimming and J lost 7 bases; unmatched junction nucleotides: 5. Germline V gene lookup returns CDR1 PRHDT and CDR2 FYEKMQ (reference sequence). The CDR3 length is 15 residues. CDR3 protein: CASSLVAGAGNEQFF. DNA of the CDR3: TGTGCCAGCAGCTTAGTAGCGGGAGCAGGAAATGAGCAGTTCTTC.

The chain is built from TRBV5-4 and TRBJ2-2; D call uncertain. This CDR3 spans 12 amino acids. The germline CDR1 and CDR2 sequences are SGHNT and YYREEE (reference sequence). V shed 1 base and J shed 6 bases, with 4 bases lying between them. Written as DNA, the CDR3 is TGTGCCAGCAGCTTGAGGTCCGGGGAGCTGTTTTTT. Translating it yields CASSLRSGELFF. Together with reference TRBV5-4 and TRBJ2-2, the CDR3 gives the full variable domain: ETGVTQSPTHLIKTRGQQVTLRCSSQSGHNTVSWYQQALGQGPQFIFQYYREEENGRGNFPPRFSGLQFPNYSSELNVNALELDDSALYLCASSLRSGELFFGEGSRLTVL.

This CDR3 is CASSNEYEQYF. CDR3 bases: TGTGCCAGCAGCAACGAGTACGAGCAGTACTTC. J is TRBJ2-7 and V is TRBV28; D gene ambiguous. Germline-derived CDR1 and CDR2 are MDHEN and SYDVKM. CDR3 length equals 11 residues. The germline V and J ends were trimmed by 6 bases and 4 bases, with 7 bases remaining between them.

The CDR3 spells CASSLRRGGGLLSGANVLTF. In DNA form, the CDR3 reads TGTGCCAGCAGCTTAAGGAGGGGTGGGGGCCTACTCTCTGGGGCCAACGTCCTGACTTTC. The chain recombines TRBV7-3 with TRBJ2-6; D may correspond to TRBD1 or TRBD2 (6 bases each). From germline, CDR1 is SGHTA and CDR2 FQGTGA. The CDR3 loop spans 20 amino acids. V gave up 1 base and J gave up 0 bases, with 19 bases separating them.

Here the CDR3 reads CASSEAQWLSGNTIYF. CDR3 coding DNA: TGTGCCAGCAGTGAAGCGCAATGGCTCTCTGGAAACACCATATATTTT. This chain connects TRBV6-1 to TRBJ1-3; D gene ambiguous. CDR1 MNHNS and CDR2 SASEGT come from the germline V gene. The CDR3 sequence is 16 residues long. The V and J ends lost 0 bases and 0 bases respectively, with 9 bases between them.

CDR3 protein: CASSSRHGSYNEQFF. The CDR3 nucleotides read TGTGCCAGCAGCTCCCGACACGGCTCCTACAATGAGCAGTTCTTC. The chain has TRBV7-2 and TRBJ2-1; D is unresolved. Per the germline V gene, CDR1 is SGHTA and CDR2 is FQGNSA. Trimming removed 4 bases at V and 0 bases at J, with 10 bases between. This CDR3 has 15 residues.

The gene calls are TRBV6-6 and TRBJ1-1, with 7 nucleotides matching TRBD1. V lost 5 bases and J lost 0; bases outside the gene matches: 15. The CDR3 has 18 amino acids. CDR1 and CDR2 from the germline V gene are MNHNY and SVGAGI (reference sequence). The CDR3 DNA follows: TGTGCCAGCAGTCCCCCTGCCACAGGGGTTGGGGTGAACACTGAAGCTTTCTTT. This encodes CASSPPATGVGVNTEAFF.

The chain combines TRBV7-9 with TRBJ1-5; D is unresolved. The CDR3 has 12 residues. Germline CDR1 reads SEHNR; CDR2 reads FQNEAQ (reference sequence). V was shortened by 5 bases and J by 6 bases, with 8 bases between the two germline ends. In nucleotides, the CDR3 is TGTGCCAGCAGCCAATCCAGTCAGCCCCAGCATTTT. This codes for CASSQSSQPQHF. Together with reference TRBV7-9 and TRBJ1-5, the CDR3 gives the full variable domain: DTGVSQNPRHKITKRGQNVTFRCDPISEHNRLYWYRQTLGQGPEFLTYFQNEAQLEKSRLLSDRFSAERPKGSFSTLEIQRTEQGDSAMYLCASSQSSQPQHFGDGTRLSIL.

The chain combines TRBV4-2 with TRBJ1-3; unclear D gene. Germline values: CDR1 LGHNA, CDR2 YNFKEQ. The CDR3 contains 16 residues. V was trimmed by 1 base and J by 0 bases, leaving 10 bases between them. CDR3 DNA sequence: TGTGCCAGCAGCCAAGTCCCGGGTAACTCTGGAAACACCATATATTTT. It is translated as CASSQVPGNSGNTIYF.

The table lists this clone with a count of one. The rearrangement links TRBV12-1 to TRBJ2-5; TRBD1 is the table's D call, not checked against the DNA. TRBV12-1 constitutes a pseudogene. The CDR3 extends over 17 amino acids. CDR3 sequence reads: CASSFCFPGQAQETQYF. The CDR3 bases are TGTGCCAGCAGCTTTTGCTTTCCGGGACAGGCCCAAGAGACCCAGTACTTC.

The rearrangement joins TRBV5-1 to TRBJ2-7; tentatively, D is TRBD1 or TRBD2 (5 bases each). Between the trimmed V and J ends, which lost 5 bases and 2 bases, there was a span of 14 bases. This CDR3 is 14 amino acids long. The V gene's germline CDR1 is SGHRS and CDR2 YFSETQ. The CDR3 sequence is CASSPWDATYEQYF. The CDR3 coding sequence is TGCGCCAGCAGTCCTTGGGACGCCACCTACGAGCAGTACTTC.

The chain links TRBV11-3 to TRBJ2-5; TRBD1 agrees at 8 bases. The CDR3 runs 17 residues. CDR1 and CDR2 from the germline V gene are SGHNT and YENEEA. The junction had 15 bases not matched to a gene; V was cut back by 4 bases and J by 5 bases. The CDR3 DNA is TGTGCCAGCAGCTCGAGATCGTGGACAGGGCTGGAGGAGACCCAGTACTTC. Its protein is CASSSRSWTGLEETQYF.

V and J are TRBV13 and TRBJ2-7; TRBD2 is a possible D gene (6 bases). This CDR3 spans 16 amino acids. From germline, CDR1 is PRHDT and CDR2 FYEKMQ (reference sequence). V dropped 4 bases and J dropped 3 bases, with 19 bases sitting between them. The CDR3 region is CASSSWGSGANYEQYF. CDR3 DNA: TGTGCCAGCAGCTCATGGGGGTCGGGAGCCAACTACGAGCAGTACTTC. The full variable domain, completed using reference TRBV13 and TRBJ2-7, is AAGVIQSPRHLIKEKRETATLKCYPIPRHDTVYWYQQGPGQDPQFLISFYEKMQSDKGSIPDRFSAQQFSDYHSELNMSSLELGDSALYFCASSSWGSGANYEQYFGPGTRLTVT.

V and J are TRBV3-1 (or the pseudogene TRBV3-2) and TRBJ1-6; TRBD1 might be the D (6 bases). The CDR3 sequence is 15 residues long. Germline CDR1 and CDR2: LGHDT and YNNKEL (reference sequence). V dropped 2 bases and J dropped 6 bases, with 11 bases sitting between them. The CDR3 DNA reads TGTGCCAGCAGCCAACTTGACAGGATTAATTCACCCCTCCACTTT. This translates into CASSQLDRINSPLHF.

V gene TRBV5-4 combines with J gene TRBJ1-2, with D possibly being TRBD1 (5 bases). This CDR3 spans 15 amino acids. Germline-derived CDR1 and CDR2 are SGHNT and YYREEE (reference sequence). Trimming cost V 2 bases and J 3 bases, with 14 bases left between them. In nucleotides, the CDR3 is TGTGCCAGCAGCTTAGGGGCCTCCGGGGACTATGGCTACACCTTC. The encoded protein is CASSLGASGDYGYTF.